At least ten counts were recorded for the clone carrying this TCR beta chain. Its matching antigen is unknown. This sample was taken from a study of early T cells in non-severe SARS-CoV-2 infection. Overall study findings and caveats: VDJdb matching, biased toward anti-spike CD8 responses, missed private and CD4 specificities.

Germline CDR1 is SQVTM and CDR2 is ANQGSEA. Trimming removed 3 bases at V and 1 base at J, with 10 bases between. The CDR3 is 13 amino acids. Tagging with unique molecular identifiers was applied to individual cDNA molecules. MiXCR, applied by TCRdb to the 5' RACE reads, yields one record per CDR3 protein. Among more than 60,000 distinct CDR3 sequences listed, roughly 9.4% were seen once. What was sequenced was whole blood. The sequence came from an adult who was a healthcare worker with PCR-confirmed SARS-CoV-2 infection or an uninfected control (not recorded which). The rearrangement uses TRBV29-1 and TRBJ2-7, with a tentative D call TRBD1 (5 bases). The CDR3: CSVDSGQSYEQYF. CDR3 in DNA: TGCAGCGTTGACTCCGGACAATCCTACGAGCAGTACTTC.